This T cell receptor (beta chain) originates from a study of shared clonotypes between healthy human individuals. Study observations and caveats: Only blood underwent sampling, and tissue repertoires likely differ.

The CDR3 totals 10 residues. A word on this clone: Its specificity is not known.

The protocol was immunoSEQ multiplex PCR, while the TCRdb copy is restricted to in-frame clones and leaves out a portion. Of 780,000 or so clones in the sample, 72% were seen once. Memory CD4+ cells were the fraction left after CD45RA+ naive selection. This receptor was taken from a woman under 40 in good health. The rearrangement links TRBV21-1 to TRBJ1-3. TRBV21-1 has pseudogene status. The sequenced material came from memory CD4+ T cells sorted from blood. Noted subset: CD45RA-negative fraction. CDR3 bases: TGTGCCAGCAGAGGAGATGCCATATATTTT. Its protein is CASRGDAIYF.